These 12 T cell receptor beta chains came from one sample sequenced in a study of shared clonotypes between healthy human individuals. The assay was immunoSEQ multiplex PCR, and TCRdb's table has in-frame clones only and misses some. Of 2 million to 2.5 million clones listed, about 94% are singletons. Sequencing was done on a sample of naive CD4+ T cells sorted from blood. Indicated subset: CD45RA+ positively selected. The receptors derive from a young man in good health.

The V and J genes are TRBV7-6 and TRBJ1-1; 7 bases match TRBD1. Germline V lookup: CDR1 SGHVS, CDR2 FNYEAQ. CDR3 length equals 15 residues. The junction had 5 bases not matched to a gene; V was cut back by 0 bases and J by 4 bases. The DNA for the CDR3 is TGTGCCAGCAGCTTAGCCGAGGGGGCGATCACTGAAGCTTTCTTT. Its protein is CASSLAEGAITEAFF.

V and J are TRBV10-3 and TRBJ2-5; a weak D match, TRBD1 (5 bases). The germline CDR1 and CDR2 sequences are ENHRY and SYGVKD. V gave up 3 bases and J gave up 7 bases, with 15 bases separating them. The CDR3 sequence is 14 residues long. CDR3 sequence (DNA): TGTGCCATCAGTGATTTCAGGGCCGAAGGGACCCAGTACTTC. Protein: CAISDFRAEGTQYF.

This chain connects TRBV6-1 to TRBJ1-3, with 11 bases matching TRBD1. The V and J ends lost 6 bases and 0 bases, in that order; junction bases with no gene match: 1. Germline lookup yields CDR1 MNHNS and CDR2 SASEGT. CDR3 size: 15 residues. The CDR3 region is CASRGTGGSGNTIYF. In DNA, the CDR3 is TGTGCCAGCAGGGGGACAGGGGGCTCTGGAAACACCATATATTTT.

The chain links TRBV30 to TRBJ2-7; TRBD2 aligns across 11 bases. This CDR3 spans 15 amino acids. Per germline, CDR1 GTSNPN and CDR2 SVGIG (reference sequence). V trimming: 2 bases; J trimming: 2 bases; junction bases outside the gene matches: 5. Here the CDR3 DNA reads TGTGCCTGGAGTTTCCCGGGACTAGCGGCCTACGAGCAGTACTTC. Translation gives CAWSFPGLAAYEQYF.

This chain links TRBV18 with TRBJ1-1; the D is unclear. V was trimmed by 0 bases and J by 8 bases, leaving 10 bases between them. This CDR3 contains 13 residues. CDR1 and CDR2 from the germline V gene are KGHSH and LQKENI. The CDR3 coding sequence is TGTGCCAGCTCACCACCATGGAGAACAGAAGCTTTCTTT. This encodes CASSPPWRTEAFF.

The chain is built from TRBV29-1 and TRBJ2-7; no clear D. CDR1 SQVTM and CDR2 ANQGSEA come from the germline V gene. Trimming stripped 5 bases from V and 0 bases from J, with 11 bases between. CDR3 length: 13 residues. The CDR3 spells CSVSPRLSYEQYF. CDR3 sequence (DNA): TGCAGCGTTTCCCCCCGGCTCTCCTACGAGCAGTACTTC.

This clone was counted a single time. The J gene is TRBJ1-4, the V gene TRBV7-2; 9 nucleotides line up with TRBD1. From germline, CDR1 is SGHTA and CDR2 FQGNSA. There are 14 residues in the CDR3. Trimming removed 6 bases from V and 7 bases from J; junction bases left unmatched: 6. The CDR3 DNA reads as TGTGCCAGCAGGCCCGGGACAGGGACTGAAAAACTGTTTTTT. Translation gives CASRPGTGTEKLFF.

The chain recombines TRBV2 with TRBJ2-2, with TRBD1 matching over 9 bases. V lost 6 bases to trimming and J lost 4 bases; unmatched junction nucleotides: 6. This CDR3 has 15 residues. In germline, CDR1 is SNHLY, CDR2 FYNNEI. CDR3 sequence: CASRSGTGTTGELFF. CDR3 DNA sequence: TGTGCCAGCAGGTCCGGGACAGGGACCACCGGGGAGCTGTTTTTT.

Turning to this clone: This CDR3 is also generated by other DNA sequences in the sample. V gene TRBV5-1 combines with J gene TRBJ2-5, with a weak D call TRBD1 (6 bases). Germline values: CDR1 SGHRS, CDR2 YFSETQ. The V end lost 0 bases, the J end lost 2 bases, and 11 bases lay between the germline ends. This CDR3 comprises 15 residues. CDR3 in DNA: TGCGCCAGCAGCTTGGAGGGACAACTGCAAGAGACCCAGTACTTC. It specifies CASSLEGQLQETQYF.

The chain employs TRBV2 and TRBJ2-1, with no clear D. The germline V gene encodes CDR1 SNHLY and CDR2 FYNNEI. The CDR3 extends over 12 amino acids. The V gene lost 4 bases and the J gene lost 3 bases, with 4 bases spanning the gap. DNA of the CDR3: TGTGCCAGCAGTGCCCGCTACAATGAGCAGTTCTTC. Protein sequence: CASSARYNEQFF. Drawing the rest from reference TRBV2 and TRBJ2-1, the complete variable domain is EPEVTQTPSHQVTQMGQEVILRCVPISNHLYFYWYRQILGQKVEFLVSFYNNEISEKSEIFDDQFSVERPDGSNFTLKIRSTKLEDSAMYFCASSARYNEQFFGPGTRLTVL.

J is TRBJ2-3 and V is TRBV5-1; 8 nucleotides line up with TRBD2. The CDR3 loop spans 16 amino acids. Germline trimming cut 0 bases from V and 2 bases from J; bases unmatched to any gene: 5. The germline gives CDR1 SGHRS, CDR2 YFSETQ. CDR3 nucleotide sequence: TGCGCCAGCAGCTTGGATAGCGGGGACAACACAGATACGCAGTATTTT. It yields the protein CASSLDSGDNTDTQYF.

The chain recombines TRBV5-1 with TRBJ1-1, with TRBD1 matching 7 bases. The CDR3 spans 15 residues. Germline V lookup: CDR1 SGHRS, CDR2 YFSETQ. J was trimmed by 5 bases and V by 0 bases; bases with no gene match: 7. The CDR3 protein is CASSLGPQGGTEAFF. DNA for the CDR3: TGCGCCAGCAGCTTGGGACCCCAGGGGGGGACTGAAGCTTTCTTT.